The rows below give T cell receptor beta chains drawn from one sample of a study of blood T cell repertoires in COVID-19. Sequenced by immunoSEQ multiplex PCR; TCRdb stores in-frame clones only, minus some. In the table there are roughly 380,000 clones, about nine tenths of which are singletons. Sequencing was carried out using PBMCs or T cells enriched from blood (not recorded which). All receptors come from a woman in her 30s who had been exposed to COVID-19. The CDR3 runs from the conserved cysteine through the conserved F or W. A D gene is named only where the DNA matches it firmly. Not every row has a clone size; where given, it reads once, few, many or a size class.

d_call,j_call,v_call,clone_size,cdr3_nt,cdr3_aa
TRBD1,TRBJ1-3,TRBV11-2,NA,TGTGCCAGCAGCTTCCCCGGACAGGGTACTGGAAACACCATATATTTT,CASSFPGQGTGNTIYF
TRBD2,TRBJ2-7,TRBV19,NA,TGTGCCAGTAGCGGAGAGCGGGATTGGGGCTACGAGCAGTACTTC,CASSGERDWGYEQYF
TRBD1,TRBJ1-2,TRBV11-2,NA,TGTGCCAGCAGCCGTGACAGGGGGCCTCCCTATGGCTACACCTTC,CASSRDRGPPYGYTF
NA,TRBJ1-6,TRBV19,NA,TGTGCCTCGATGTCGATGCGGGATTCACCCCTCCACTTT,CASMSMRDSPLHF
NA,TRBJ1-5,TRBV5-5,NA,TGTGCCAGCAGCTTGAGTCTATTTGGTCAGCCCCAGCATTTT,CASSLSLFGQPQHF
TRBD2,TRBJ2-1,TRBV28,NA,TGTGCCAGCAGTTCCCTAGCGGGAGTGGTCGATGAGCAGTTCTTC,CASSSLAGVVDEQFF
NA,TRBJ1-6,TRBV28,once,TGTGCCAGCAGTTCCGGACAGCCTAATTCACCCCTCCACTTT,CASSSGQPNSPLHF
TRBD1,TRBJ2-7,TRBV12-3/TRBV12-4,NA,TGTGCCACCGCCGGGACAGGGTGGGGCGAGCAGTACTTC,CATAGTGWGEQYF
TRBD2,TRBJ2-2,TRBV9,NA,TGTGCCAGCAGCGTAGCGGGGGAGGGGCTGAACACCGGGGAGCTGTTTTTT,CASSVAGEGLNTGELFF
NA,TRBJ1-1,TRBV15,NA,TGTGCCACCAGCCGAACAGAGTTGAACACTGAAGCTTTCTTT,CATSRTELNTEAFF